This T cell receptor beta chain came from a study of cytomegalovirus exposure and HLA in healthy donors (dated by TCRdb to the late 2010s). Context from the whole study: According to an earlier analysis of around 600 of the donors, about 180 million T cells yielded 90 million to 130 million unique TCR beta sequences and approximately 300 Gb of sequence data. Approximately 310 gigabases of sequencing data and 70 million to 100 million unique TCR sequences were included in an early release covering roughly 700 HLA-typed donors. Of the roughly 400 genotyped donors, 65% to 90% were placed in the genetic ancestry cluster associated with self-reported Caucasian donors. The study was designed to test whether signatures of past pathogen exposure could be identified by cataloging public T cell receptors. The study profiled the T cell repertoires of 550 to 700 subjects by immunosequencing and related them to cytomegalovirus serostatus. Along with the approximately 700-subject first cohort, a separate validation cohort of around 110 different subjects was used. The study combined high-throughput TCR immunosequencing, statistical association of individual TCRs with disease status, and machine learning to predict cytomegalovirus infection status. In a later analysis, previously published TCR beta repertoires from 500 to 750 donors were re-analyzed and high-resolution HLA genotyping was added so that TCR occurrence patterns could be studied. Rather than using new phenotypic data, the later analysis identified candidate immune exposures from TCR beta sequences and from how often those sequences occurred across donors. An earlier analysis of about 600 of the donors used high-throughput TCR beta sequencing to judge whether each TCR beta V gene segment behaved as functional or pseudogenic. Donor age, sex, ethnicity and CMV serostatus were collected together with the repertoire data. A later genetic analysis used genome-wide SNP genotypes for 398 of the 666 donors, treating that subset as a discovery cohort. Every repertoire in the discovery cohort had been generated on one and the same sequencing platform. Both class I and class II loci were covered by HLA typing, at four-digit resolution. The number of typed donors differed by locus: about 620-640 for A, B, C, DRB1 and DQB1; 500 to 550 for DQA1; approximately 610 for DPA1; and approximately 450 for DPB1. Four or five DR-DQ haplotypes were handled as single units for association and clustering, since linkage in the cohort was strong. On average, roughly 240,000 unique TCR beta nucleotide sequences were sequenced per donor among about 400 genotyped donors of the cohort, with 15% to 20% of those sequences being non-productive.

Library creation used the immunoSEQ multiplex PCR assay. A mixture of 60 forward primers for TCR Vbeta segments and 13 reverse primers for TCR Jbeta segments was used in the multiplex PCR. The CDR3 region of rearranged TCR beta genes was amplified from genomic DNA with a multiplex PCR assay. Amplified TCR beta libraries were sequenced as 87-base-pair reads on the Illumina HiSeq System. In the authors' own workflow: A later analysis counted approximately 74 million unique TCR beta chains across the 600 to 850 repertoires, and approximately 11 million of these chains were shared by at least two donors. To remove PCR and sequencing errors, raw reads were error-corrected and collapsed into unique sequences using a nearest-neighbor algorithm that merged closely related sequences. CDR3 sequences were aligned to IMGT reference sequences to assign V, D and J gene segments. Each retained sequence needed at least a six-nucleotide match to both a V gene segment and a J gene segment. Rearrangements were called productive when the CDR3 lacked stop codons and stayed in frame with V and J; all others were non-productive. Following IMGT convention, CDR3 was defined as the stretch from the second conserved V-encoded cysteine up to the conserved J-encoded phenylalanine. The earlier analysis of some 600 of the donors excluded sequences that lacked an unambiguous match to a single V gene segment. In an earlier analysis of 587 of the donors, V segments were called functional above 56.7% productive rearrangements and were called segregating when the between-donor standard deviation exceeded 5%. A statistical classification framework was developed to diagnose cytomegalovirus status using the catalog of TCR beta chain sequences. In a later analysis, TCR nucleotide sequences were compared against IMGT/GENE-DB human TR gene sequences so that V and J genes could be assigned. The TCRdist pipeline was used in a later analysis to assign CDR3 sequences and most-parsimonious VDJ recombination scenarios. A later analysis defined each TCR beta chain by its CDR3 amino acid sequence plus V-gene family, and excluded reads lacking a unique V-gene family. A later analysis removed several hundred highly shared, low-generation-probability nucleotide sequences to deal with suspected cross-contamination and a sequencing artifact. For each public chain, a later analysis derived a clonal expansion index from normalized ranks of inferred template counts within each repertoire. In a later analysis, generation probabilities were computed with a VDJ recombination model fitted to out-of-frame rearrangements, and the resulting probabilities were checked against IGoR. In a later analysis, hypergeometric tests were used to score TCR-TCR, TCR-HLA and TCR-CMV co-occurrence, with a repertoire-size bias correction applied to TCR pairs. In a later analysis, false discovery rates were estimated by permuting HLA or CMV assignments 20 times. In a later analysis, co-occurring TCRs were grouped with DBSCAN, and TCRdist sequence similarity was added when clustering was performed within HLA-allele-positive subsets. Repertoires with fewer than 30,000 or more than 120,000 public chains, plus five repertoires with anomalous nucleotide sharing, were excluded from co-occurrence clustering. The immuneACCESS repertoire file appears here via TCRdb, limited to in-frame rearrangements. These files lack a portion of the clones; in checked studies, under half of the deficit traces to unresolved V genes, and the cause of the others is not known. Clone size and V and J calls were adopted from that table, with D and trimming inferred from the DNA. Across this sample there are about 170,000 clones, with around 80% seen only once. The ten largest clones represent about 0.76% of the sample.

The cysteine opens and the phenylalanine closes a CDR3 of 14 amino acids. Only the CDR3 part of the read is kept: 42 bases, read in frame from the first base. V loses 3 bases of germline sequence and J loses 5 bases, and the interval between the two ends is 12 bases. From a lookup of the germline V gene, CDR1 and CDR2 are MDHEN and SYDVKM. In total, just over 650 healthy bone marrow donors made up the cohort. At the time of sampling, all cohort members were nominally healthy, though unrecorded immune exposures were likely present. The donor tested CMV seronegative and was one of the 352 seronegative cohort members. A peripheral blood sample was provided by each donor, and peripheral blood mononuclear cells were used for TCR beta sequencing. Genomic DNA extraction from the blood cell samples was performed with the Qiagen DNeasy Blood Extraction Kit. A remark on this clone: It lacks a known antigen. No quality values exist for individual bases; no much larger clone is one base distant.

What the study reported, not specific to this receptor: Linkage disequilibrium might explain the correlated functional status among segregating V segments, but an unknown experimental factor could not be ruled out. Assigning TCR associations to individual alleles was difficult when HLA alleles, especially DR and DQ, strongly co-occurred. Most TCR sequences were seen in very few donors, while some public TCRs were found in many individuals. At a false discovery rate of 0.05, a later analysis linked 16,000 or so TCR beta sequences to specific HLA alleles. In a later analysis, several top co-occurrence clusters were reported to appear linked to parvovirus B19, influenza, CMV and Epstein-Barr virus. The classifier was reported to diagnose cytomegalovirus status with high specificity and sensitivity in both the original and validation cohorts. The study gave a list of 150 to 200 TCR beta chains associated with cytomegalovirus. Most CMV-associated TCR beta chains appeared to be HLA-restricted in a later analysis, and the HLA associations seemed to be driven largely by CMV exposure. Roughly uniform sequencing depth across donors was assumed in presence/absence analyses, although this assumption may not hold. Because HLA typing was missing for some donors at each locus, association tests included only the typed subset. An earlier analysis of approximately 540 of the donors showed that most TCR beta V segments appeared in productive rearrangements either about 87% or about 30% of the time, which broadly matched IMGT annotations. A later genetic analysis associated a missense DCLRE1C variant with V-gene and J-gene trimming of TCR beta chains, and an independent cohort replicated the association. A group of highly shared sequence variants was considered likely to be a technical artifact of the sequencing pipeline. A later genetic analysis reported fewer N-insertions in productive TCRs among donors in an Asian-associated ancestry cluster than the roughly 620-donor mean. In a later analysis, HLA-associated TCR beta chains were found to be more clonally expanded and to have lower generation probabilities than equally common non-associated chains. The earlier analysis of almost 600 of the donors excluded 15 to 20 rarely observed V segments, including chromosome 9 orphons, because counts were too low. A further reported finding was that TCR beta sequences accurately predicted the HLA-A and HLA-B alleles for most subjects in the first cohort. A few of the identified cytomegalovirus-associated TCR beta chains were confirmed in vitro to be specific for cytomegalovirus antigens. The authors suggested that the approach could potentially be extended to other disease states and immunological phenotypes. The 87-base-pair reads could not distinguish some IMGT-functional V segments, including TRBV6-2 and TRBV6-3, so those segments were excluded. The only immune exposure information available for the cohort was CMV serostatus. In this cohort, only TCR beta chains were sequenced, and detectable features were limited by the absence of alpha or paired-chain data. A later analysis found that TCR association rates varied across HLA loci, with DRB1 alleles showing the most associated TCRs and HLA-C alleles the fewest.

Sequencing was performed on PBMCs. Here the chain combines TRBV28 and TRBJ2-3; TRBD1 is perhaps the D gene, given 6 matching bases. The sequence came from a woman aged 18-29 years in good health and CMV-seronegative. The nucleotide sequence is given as TGTGCCAGCAGTTTGCTAGGGGGAAAAGATACGCAGTATTTT. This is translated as CASSLLGGKDTQYF.